This T cell receptor beta chain was observed in a study of cytomegalovirus exposure and HLA in healthy donors. This PCR relied on a set of 60 Vbeta primers and 13 Jbeta primers. Repertoires were generated with immunoSEQ multiplex PCR, while TCRdb's copy carries only in-frame clones and drops some. This table has about 180,000 clones, about 80% appearing once. The germline V gene has CDR1 GTSNPN and CDR2 SVGIG (reference sequence). The CDR3 extends over 14 amino acids. Trimming removed 8 bases from V and 4 bases from J, with 18 bases in between. With regard to this clone: What it binds is unknown.

Notes on the study in general: Fewer N-insertions (relative to the roughly 670-donor mean) were reportedly seen in an Asian-associated ancestry cluster in a later analysis.

Material: PBMCs. The source of this sequence is a man in his thirties or forties in good health and CMV-seronegative. The genes are TRBV30 and TRBJ1-5, with a tentative D call TRBD1 (6 bases). The CDR3 loop reads CAGGSGTINQPQHF. CDR3 in DNA: TGTGCCGGGGGATCCGGGACAATTAATCAGCCCCAGCATTTT.